This record looks at one T cell receptor (beta chain) sequence and its context. At collection, donors were nominally healthy, but unrecorded immune exposures were probable. The ends were cut back, 3 bases at V and 5 bases at J, with 15 bases in the middle. CDR1 and CDR2 (germline): SGDLS, YYNGEE. CDR3 size: 14 residues. This sample was taken from a study of cytomegalovirus exposure and HLA in healthy donors. PCR primers comprised 60 Vbeta and 13 Jbeta primers. Measured with immunoSEQ multiplex PCR; TCRdb has only the in-frame clones, and not every one. The sample holds roughly 130,000 clones; approximately 80% are singletons and the top ten take about 4%.

The receptor was derived from a woman in her forties in good health and CMV-seronegative. Sequenced sample: PBMCs. The V and J genes are TRBV9 and TRBJ2-7; tentative D call: TRBD1 (6 bases). The CDR3 DNA sequence: TGTGCCAGCAGCGCGGACAGTTGGGGTAACGAGCAGTACTTC. Its translation: CASSADSWGNEQYF.